These 8 T cell receptor beta chains originate from one sample sequenced in a study of blood T cells in healthy people across ages. Combining a sample-barcoded 5' primer with a J-beta primer mix, a second PCR ran for about 7 to 11 cycles. Each CDR3 protein is one row after TCRdb ran MiXCR on the 5' RACE reads. Of roughly 500,000 distinct CDR3 sequences listed, 25% to 30% are singletons. The sequenced material came from blood. These receptors were obtained from a woman aged 65 to 85 in good health.

This clonotype was detected only a few times. The chain employs TRBV7-2 and TRBJ2-3; D could derive from TRBD1 or TRBD2 (6 bases each). V was cut by 5 bases and J by 5 bases, with 17 bases left in between. CDR3 size: 15 residues. Germline-derived CDR1 and CDR2 are SGHTA and FQGNSA. DNA of the CDR3: TGTGCCAGCAGCATGGGGGGCCTGGGAAAAGATACGCAGTATTTT. Residues: CASSMGGLGKDTQYF.

This chain uses TRBV14 with TRBJ1-3; the D is unclear. The CDR3 sequence is 16 residues long. The V gene lost 3 bases and the J gene lost 0 bases, with 12 bases spanning the gap. CDR1 and CDR2 from the germline V gene are SGHDN and FVKESK. CDR3 amino acids: CASSQLRADSGNTIYF. The DNA for the CDR3 is TGTGCCAGCAGCCAGTTGCGGGCTGACTCTGGAAACACCATATATTTT. Based on the CDR3 plus reference TRBV14 and TRBJ1-3, the full variable domain is EAGVTQFPSHSVIEKGQTVTLRCDPISGHDNLYWYRRVMGKEIKFLLHFVKESKQDESGMPNNRFLAERTGGTYSTLKVQPAELEDSGVYFCASSQLRADSGNTIYFGEGSWLTVV.

The chain has TRBV5-1 and TRBJ2-2; no firm D call. The germline V gene has CDR1 SGHRS and CDR2 YFSETQ. The V and J ends lost 7 bases and 0 bases respectively, with 1 base between them. The CDR3 is 11 residues long. CDR3: CASANTGELFF. The DNA of the CDR3 is TGCGCCAGCGCGAACACCGGGGAGCTGTTTTTT.

This clonotype has only a few counts. This chain joins TRBV12-3 or TRBV12-4 and TRBJ1-5; D call uncertain. This CDR3 is built from 15 residues. V shed 1 base and J shed 0 bases, with 7 bases lying between them. CDR3: CASSLGTISNQPQHF. The CDR3 DNA is TGTGCCAGCAGTTTAGGCACAATTAGCAATCAGCCCCAGCATTTT.

With regard to this clonotype: The CDR3 ends on some other residue instead of the conserved phenylalanine or tryptophan, so this is likely a read error. The chain recombines TRBV5-8 with TRBJ1-2; D uncertain. CDR3 length equals 12 residues. The V and J ends lost 5 bases and 2 bases respectively, with 7 bases between them. CDR1 SGHTS and CDR2 YDEGEE come from the germline V gene. The CDR3 is CASSYRNYGYTL. CDR3 coding DNA: TGTGCCAGCAGTTACAGAAACTATGGCTACACCCTC.

This clonotype was seen a few times. J is TRBJ2-5 and V is TRBV3-1, with no clear D. The CDR3 covers 14 residues. Germline loops: CDR1 LGHDT, CDR2 YNNKEL (reference sequence). The ends were cut back, 0 bases at V and 3 bases at J, with 8 bases in the middle. In DNA form, the CDR3 reads TGTGCCAGCAGCCAAGAAGACCGAAAAGAGACCCAGTACTTC. Translation: CASSQEDRKETQYF.

The J gene is TRBJ1-2, the V gene TRBV12-5; possible D gene TRBD1, 5 bases. Per the germline V gene, CDR1 is LGHNT and CDR2 is FRNRAP. The CDR3 totals 16 residues. V gave up 0 bases and J gave up 3 bases, with 14 bases separating them. DNA for the CDR3: TGTGCTAGTGGTTTGGTTAGACAGAATCGGGACTATGGCTACACCTTC. It is translated as CASGLVRQNRDYGYTF.

This clonotype was seen a handful of times. One junction end disagrees with the germline gene, perhaps due to a read error. The chain combines TRBV4-2 with TRBJ2-3, with D unclear. The CDR3 length is 13 residues. Germline V lookup: CDR1 LGHNA, CDR2 YNFKEQ. For the CDR3, the DNA is TGTGCCAGCAGCCAGGGGTTAGCAGATGCGCAGTATTTT. This translates into CASSQGLADAQYF.